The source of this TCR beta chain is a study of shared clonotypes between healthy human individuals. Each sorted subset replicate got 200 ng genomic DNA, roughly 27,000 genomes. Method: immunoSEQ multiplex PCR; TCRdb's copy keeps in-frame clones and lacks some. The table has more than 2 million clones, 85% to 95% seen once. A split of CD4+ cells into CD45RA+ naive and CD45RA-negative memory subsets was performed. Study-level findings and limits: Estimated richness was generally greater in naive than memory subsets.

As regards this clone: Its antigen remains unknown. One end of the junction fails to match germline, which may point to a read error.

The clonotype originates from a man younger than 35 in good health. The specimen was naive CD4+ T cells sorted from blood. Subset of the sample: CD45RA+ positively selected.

CDR3 loop: CASSDPMRLECF. For the CDR3, the DNA is TGTGCCAGCAGTGACCCCATGAGGCTAGAGTGTTTT. The V call is TRBV2, the J call TRBJ1-1; D is undetermined. Germline V gene sequence: CDR1 SNHLY, CDR2 FYNNEI. The CDR3 is 12 residues long. Complete variable domain (other parts from reference TRBV2 and TRBJ1-1): EPEVTQTPSHQVTQMGQEVILRCVPISNHLYFYWYRQILGQKVEFLVSFYNNEISEKSEIFDDQFSVERPDGSNFTLKIRSTKLEDSAMYFCASSDPMRLECFGQGTRLTVV.